The clone carrying this T cell receptor beta chain was picked up a small number of times. What it binds is not known. CDR3 length equals 17 residues. V was cut by 0 bases and J by 3 bases, with 16 bases left in between. CDR1 is SGHRS, CDR2 YFSETQ, per germline. TCRdb re-analysed the reads in MiXCR, keeping a single row per CDR3 protein. Altogether 300,000 to 400,000 distinct CDR3 sequences are present, around a tenth being singletons, with the ten largest covering approximately 4.5%. This sample was taken from a study of T cell repertoires in cytomegalovirus infection. General study points: There were carriers of CMV plus the relevant HLA, and cumulative public TCR beta family frequency identified them.

This receptor was obtained from a human donor in good health (CMV status not recorded). Some clones in this sample may be carry-over from other donors' samples. The source material was PBMCs. The chain uses TRBV5-1 and TRBJ1-3, with D possibly TRBD1 on 6 matching bases. CDR3 DNA: TGCGCCAGCAGCTTGGGAAATGGGGGGCGCTTTGGAAACACCATATATTTT. Its protein product is CASSLGNGGRFGNTIYF.